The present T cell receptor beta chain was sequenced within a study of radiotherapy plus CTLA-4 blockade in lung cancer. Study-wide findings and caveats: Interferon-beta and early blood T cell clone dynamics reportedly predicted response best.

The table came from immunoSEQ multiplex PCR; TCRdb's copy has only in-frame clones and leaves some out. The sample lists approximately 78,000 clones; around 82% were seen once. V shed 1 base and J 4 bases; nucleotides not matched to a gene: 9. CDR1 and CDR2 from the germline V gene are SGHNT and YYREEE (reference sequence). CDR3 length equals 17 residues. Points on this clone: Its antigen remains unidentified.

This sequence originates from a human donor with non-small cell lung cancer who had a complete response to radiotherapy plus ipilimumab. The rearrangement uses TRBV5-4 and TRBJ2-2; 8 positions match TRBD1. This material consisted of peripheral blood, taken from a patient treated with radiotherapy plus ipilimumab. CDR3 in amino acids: CASSLYGATGATGELFF. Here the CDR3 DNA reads TGTGCCAGCAGCTTGTACGGGGCGACAGGGGCCACCGGGGAGCTGTTTTTT. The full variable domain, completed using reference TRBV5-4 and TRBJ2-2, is ETGVTQSPTHLIKTRGQQVTLRCSSQSGHNTVSWYQQALGQGPQFIFQYYREEENGRGNFPPRFSGLQFPNYSSELNVNALELDDSALYLCASSLYGATGATGELFFGEGSRLTVL.